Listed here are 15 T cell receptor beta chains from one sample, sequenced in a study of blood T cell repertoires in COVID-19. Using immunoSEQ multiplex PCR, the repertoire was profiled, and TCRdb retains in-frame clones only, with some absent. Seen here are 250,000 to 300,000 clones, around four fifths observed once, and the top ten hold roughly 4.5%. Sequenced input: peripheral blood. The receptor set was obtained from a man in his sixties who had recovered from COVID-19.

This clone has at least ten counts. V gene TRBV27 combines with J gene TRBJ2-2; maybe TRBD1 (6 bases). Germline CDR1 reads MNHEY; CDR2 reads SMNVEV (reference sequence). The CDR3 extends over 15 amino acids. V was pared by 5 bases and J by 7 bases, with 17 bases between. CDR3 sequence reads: CASSPRMGAVGELFF. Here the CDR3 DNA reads TGTGCCAGCAGTCCGAGGATGGGGGCGGTCGGGGAGCTGTTTTTT.

The CDR3 sequence: CASSSSHRGNEQYF. In DNA, the CDR3 is TGTGCCAGCAGTTCCTCCCACAGGGGGAACGAGCAGTACTTC. The V call is TRBV25-1, the J call TRBJ2-7; 8 bases are a match to TRBD1. The CDR3 length is 14 residues. Germline V gene sequence: CDR1 MGHDK, CDR2 SYGVNS. V lost 5 bases and J lost 5; bases outside the gene matches: 8.

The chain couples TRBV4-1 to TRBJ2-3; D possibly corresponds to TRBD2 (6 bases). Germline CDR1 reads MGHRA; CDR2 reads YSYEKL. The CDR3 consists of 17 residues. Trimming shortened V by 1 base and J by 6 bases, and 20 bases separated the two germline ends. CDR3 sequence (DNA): TGCGCCAGCAGCCAAGGATTGACTAGTTCGGGTGTGGATACGCAGTATTTT. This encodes CASSQGLTSSGVDTQYF.

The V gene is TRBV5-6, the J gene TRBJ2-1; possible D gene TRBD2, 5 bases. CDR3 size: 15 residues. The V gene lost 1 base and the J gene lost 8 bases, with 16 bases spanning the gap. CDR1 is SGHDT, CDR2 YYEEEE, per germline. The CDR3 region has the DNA TGTGCCAGCAGCTTGACTAGGCTAGCTTTCGATGAGCAGTTCTTC. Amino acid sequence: CASSLTRLAFDEQFF. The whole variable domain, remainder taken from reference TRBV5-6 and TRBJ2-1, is DAGVTQSPTHLIKTRGQQVTLRCSPKSGHDTVSWYQQALGQGPQFIFQYYEEEERQRGNFPDRFSGHQFPNYSSELNVNALLLGDSALYLCASSLTRLAFDEQFFGPGTRLTVL.

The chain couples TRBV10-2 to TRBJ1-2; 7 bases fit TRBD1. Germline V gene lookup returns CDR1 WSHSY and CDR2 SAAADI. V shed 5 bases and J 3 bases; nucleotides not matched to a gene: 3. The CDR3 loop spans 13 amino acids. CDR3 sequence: CASSPGTDYGYTF. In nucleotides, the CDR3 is TGCGCCAGCAGTCCCGGGACAGACTATGGCTACACCTTC.

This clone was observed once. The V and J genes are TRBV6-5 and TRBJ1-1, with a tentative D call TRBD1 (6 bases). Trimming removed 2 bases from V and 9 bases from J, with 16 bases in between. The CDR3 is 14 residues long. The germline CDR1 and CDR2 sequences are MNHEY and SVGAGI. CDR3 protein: CASSYEQGRIQAFF. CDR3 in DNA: TGTGCCAGCAGTTACGAACAGGGTCGGATTCAAGCTTTCTTT.

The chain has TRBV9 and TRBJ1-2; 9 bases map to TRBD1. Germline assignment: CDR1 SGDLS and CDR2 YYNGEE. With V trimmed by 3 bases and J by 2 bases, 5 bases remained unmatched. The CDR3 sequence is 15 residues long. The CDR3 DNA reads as TGTGCCAGCAGCGCCGGGACAGGGCGGAACTATGGCTACACCTTC. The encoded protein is CASSAGTGRNYGYTF.

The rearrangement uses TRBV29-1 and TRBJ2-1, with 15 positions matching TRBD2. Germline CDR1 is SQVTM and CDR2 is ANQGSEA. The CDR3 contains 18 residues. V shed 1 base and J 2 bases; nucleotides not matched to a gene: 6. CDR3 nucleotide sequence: TGCAGCGTTGAAGGTTTGTGGACTAGCGGGAGGGCCTACAATGAGCAGTTCTTC. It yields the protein CSVEGLWTSGRAYNEQFF.

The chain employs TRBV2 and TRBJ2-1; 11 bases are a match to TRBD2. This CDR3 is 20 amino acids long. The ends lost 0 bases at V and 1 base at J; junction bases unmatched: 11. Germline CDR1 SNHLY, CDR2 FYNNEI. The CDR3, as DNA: TGTGCCAGCAGTGAAGCCGCGGCTAGCGGGAGGTTTCAGTCCTACAATGAGCAGTTCTTC. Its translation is CASSEAAASGRFQSYNEQFF.

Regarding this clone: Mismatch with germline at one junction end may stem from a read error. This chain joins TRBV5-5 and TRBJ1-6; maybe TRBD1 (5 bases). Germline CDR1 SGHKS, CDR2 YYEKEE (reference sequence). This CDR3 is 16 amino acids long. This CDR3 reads CASRGGSDGYDSPLHF. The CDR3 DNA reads TGTGCCAGCAGGGGGGGATCGGACGGCTATGATTCACCCCTCCACTTT.

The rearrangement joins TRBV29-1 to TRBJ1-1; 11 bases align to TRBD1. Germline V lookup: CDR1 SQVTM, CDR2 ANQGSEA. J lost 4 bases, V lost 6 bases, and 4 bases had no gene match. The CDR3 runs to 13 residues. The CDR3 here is CSVGQGAGTEAFF. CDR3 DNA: TGCAGCGTCGGACAGGGGGCTGGCACTGAAGCTTTCTTT. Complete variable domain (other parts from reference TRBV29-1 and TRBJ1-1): SAVISQKPSRDICQRGTSLTIQCQVDSQVTMMFWYRQQPGQSLTLIATANQGSEATYESGFVIDKFPISRPNLTFSTLTVSNMSPEDSSIYLCSVGQGAGTEAFFGQGTRLTVV.

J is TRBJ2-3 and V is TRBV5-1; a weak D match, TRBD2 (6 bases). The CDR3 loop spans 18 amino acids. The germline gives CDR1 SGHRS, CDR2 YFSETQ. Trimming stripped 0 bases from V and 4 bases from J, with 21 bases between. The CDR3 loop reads CASSLAGTEGPVPDTQYF. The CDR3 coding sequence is TGCGCCAGCAGCTTGGCCGGGACGGAGGGTCCAGTTCCAGATACGCAGTATTTT.

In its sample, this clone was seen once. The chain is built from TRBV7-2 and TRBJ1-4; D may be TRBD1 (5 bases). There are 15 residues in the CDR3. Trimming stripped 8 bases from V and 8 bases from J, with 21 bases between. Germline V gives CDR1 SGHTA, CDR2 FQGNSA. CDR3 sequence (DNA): TGTGCCAGCGGCCGGGGGGGACCTCGGGCCGAAAAACTGTTTTTT. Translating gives CASGRGGPRAEKLFF.

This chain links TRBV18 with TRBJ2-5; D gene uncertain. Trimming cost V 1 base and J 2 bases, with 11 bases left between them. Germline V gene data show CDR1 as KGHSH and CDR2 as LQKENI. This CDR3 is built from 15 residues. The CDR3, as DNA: TGTGCCAGCTCACCACTCCGTCAGACTCAAGAGACCCAGTACTTC. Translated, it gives CASSPLRQTQETQYF.

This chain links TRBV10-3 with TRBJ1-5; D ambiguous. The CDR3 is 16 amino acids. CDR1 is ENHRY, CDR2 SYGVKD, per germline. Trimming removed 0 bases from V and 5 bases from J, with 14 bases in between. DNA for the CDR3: TGTGCCATCAGTGAGTCGAATCTAGTTGGATATCAGCCCCAGCATTTT. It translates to CAISESNLVGYQPQHF.